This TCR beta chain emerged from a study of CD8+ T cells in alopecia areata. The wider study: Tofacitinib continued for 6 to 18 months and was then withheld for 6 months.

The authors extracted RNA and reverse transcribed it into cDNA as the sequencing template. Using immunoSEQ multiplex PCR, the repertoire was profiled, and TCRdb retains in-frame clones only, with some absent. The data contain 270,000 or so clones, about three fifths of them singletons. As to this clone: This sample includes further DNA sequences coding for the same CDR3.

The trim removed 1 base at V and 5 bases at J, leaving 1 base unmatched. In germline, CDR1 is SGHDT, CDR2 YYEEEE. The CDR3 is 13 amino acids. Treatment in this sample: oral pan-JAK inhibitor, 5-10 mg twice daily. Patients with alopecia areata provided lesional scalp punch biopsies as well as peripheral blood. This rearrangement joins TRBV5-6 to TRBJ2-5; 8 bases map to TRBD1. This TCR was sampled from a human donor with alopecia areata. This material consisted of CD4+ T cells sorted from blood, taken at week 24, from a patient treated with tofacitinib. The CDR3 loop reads CASSLTGGETQYF. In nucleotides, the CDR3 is TGTGCCAGCAGCTTGACAGGGGGGGAGACCCAGTACTTC.